This T cell receptor (beta chain) emerged from a study of blood T cell repertoires in COVID-19. Grouping used clinical history reported by participants in a survey and questionnaire. The assay was immunoSEQ multiplex PCR, and TCRdb's table has in-frame clones only and misses some. The sample shows 150,000 to 200,000 clones, around 90% of them seen only once. The CDR3 runs to 16 residues. V shed 3 bases and J 1 base; nucleotides not matched to a gene: 9. The germline V gene encodes CDR1 DFQATT and CDR2 SNEGSKA (reference sequence). The receptor was isolated from a woman aged 18-35 years who had recovered from COVID-19. The rearrangement joins TRBV20-1 to TRBJ2-3; 8 nucleotides line up with TRBD2. Sequencing was done on a sample of PBMCs or T cells enriched from blood (not recorded which). DNA for the CDR3: TGCAGTGCTAGTCAGATAGCGGGATGGGGCACAGATACGCAGTATTTT. It codes for CSASQIAGWGTDTQYF.